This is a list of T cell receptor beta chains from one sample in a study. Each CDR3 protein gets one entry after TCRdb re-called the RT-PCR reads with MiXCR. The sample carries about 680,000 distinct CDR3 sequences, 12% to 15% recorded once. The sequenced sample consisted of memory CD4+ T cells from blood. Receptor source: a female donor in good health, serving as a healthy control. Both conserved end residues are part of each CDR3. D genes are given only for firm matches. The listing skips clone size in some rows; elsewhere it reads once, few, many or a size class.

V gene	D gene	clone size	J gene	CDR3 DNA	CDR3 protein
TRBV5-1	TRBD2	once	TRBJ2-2	TGCGCCAGCAGCTTCGCGGGGGGAGATATTGACACCGGGGAGCTGTTTTTT	CASSFAGGDIDTGELFF
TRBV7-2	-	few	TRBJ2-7	TGTGCCAGCAGCCTCAGGGGCGAGCCGGGGGAGCAGTACTTC	CASSLRGEPGEQYF
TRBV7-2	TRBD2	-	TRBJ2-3	TGTGCCAGCAGCTCCCCAAGTCCCGGGACTAGCGGGCGCACAGATACGCAGTATTTT	CASSSPSPGTSGRTDTQYF
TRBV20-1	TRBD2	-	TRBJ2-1	TGCAGTGCTAGAGACGCATTAGCGGGGGGGTCCTACAATGAGCAGTTCTTC	CSARDALAGGSYNEQFF
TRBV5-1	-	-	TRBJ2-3	TGCGCCAGCAGCGAACCCGGTACAGATACGCAGTATTTT	CASSEPGTDTQYF
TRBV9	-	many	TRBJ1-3	TGTGCCAGCAGCCCGGCGGGGCAAGCCACTGGAAACACCATATATTTT	CASSPAGQATGNTIYF
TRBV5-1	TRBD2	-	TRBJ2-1	TGCGCCAGCAGCTTCCGTATAGCGGGTTCCTACAATGAGCAGTTCTTC	CASSFRIAGSYNEQFF
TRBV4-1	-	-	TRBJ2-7	TGCGCCAGCAGCCAGACTAGAGGATGGTCCTACGAGCAGTACTTC	CASSQTRGWSYEQYF
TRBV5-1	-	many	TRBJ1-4	TGCGCCAGCAGCTCTCGGACGGCAAATGAAAAACTGTTTTTT	CASSSRTANEKLFF
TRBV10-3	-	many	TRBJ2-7	TGTGCCATCAGTAAGACAGTGATGTCCGACGAGCAGTACTTC	CAISKTVMSDEQYF
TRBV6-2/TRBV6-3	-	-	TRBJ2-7	TGTGCCACCAACGATCGGGATCAACCCTACGAGCAGTACTTC	CATNDRDQPYEQYF
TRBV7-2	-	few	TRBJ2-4	TGTGCCAGCAGCTTAGGGGCAAGCAGGGGAAACATTCAGTACTTC	CASSLGASRGNIQYF
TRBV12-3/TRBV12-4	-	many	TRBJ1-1	TGTGCCAGCAGACCAGGGATCAACACTGAAGCTTTCTTT	CASRPGINTEAFF
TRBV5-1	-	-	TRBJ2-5	TGCGCCAGCAGCCCCGGAGACCTTAAGACCCAGTACTTC	CASSPGDLKTQYF
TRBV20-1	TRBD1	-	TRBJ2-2	TGCAGTGCCATAAAACAGGGGGCTAGCACCGGGGAGCTGTTTTTT	CSAIKQGASTGELFF
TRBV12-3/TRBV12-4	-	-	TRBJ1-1	TGTGCCAGCAGTGACTGGAGGGGTAACACTGAAGCTTTCTTT	CASSDWRGNTEAFF
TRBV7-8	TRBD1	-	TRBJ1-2	TGTGCCAGCAGCCGATCGACAGGGACCTATGGCTACACCTTC	CASSRSTGTYGYTF
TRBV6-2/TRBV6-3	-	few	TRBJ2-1	TGTGCCAGCAGTTACGGAGAGGGTGAGGTGTTCTTC	CASSYGEGEVFF
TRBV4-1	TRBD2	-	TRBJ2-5	TGCGCCAGCAGCCAGCAAATAGCGGGAGTTCAAGAGACCCAGTACTTC	CASSQQIAGVQETQYF
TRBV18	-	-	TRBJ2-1	TGTGCCAGCTCACCATTTGAAGGCATCCGGGGCAATGAGCAGTTCTTC	CASSPFEGIRGNEQFF
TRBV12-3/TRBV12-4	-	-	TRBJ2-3	TGTGCCAGCAGTCTCGGGGGGCGGGACAATGAGCAGTATTTT	CASSLGGRDNEQYF
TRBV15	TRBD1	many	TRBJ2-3	TGTGCCACCGCGATCCAGGGGGGCACAGATACGCAGTATTTT	CATAIQGGTDTQYF
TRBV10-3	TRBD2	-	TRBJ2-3	TGTGCCATCAGTGAGTCGACTTTAGCGGGAGGGTCGCCAGATACGCAGTATTTT	CAISESTLAGGSPDTQYF
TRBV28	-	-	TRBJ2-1	TGTGCCAGCAGTTTATATAGCGGAGGGTACAATGAGCAGTTCTTC	CASSLYSGGYNEQFF
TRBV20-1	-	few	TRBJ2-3	TGCAGTGCGTACTCCGGGAAAAAGTACACAGATACGCAGTATTTT	CSAYSGKKYTDTQYF
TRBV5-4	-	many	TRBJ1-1	TGTGCCAGCAGCGGATCACAGGGTGCCATCGCCGAAGCTTTCTTT	CASSGSQGAIAEAFF
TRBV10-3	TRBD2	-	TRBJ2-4	TGTGCCATCAGTGAGTTGGGACTAGCGGGAGTTGGGGTTGGAAACATTCAGTACTTC	CAISELGLAGVGVGNIQYF
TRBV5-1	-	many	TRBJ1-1	TGCGCCAGCAGCCCCGGGGCGGCCAGGATGAACACTGAAGCTTTCTTT	CASSPGAARMNTEAFF
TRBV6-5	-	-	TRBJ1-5	TGTGCCAGCAGTCCCCGGGCCAGAGGACAGCCCCAGCATTTT	CASSPRARGQPQHF
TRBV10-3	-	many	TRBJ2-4	TGTGCCATCAGTGAGTCGACGGACGCTCAGTACTTC	CAISESTDAQYF
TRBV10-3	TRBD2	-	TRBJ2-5	TGTGCCATCAGAGGTAGCGGGGGGGCTGGAGAGACCCAGTACTTC	CAIRGSGGAGETQYF
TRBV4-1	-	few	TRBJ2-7	TGCGCCAGCAGCCAAGAGGGGTTTAGGGGCGGAGTTTACGAGCAGTACTTC	CASSQEGFRGGVYEQYF